This entry describes one TCR beta chain. V shed 6 bases and J shed 6 bases, with 8 bases lying between them. Germline V gene sequence: CDR1 LNHDA, CDR2 SQIVND (reference sequence). This CDR3 comprises 12 residues. The data were produced by immunoSEQ multiplex PCR, yet TCRdb's version contains in-frame clones alone and is incomplete. The sample carries under 350,000 clones, 70% to 90% recorded once. Participant ages covered roughly 18 to 89 years across about two dozen US areas. The data are from a study of blood T cell repertoires in COVID-19. The specimen sequenced was PBMCs or T cells enriched from blood (not recorded which). The receptor's source is a woman aged 40-49 years with acute COVID-19. V usage is TRBV19 and J usage is TRBJ2-2; D is possibly TRBD1 (6 bases). This CDR3 is CASSRGPGELFF. The CDR3 nucleotides read TGTGCCAGTAGCAGGGGACCCGGGGAGCTGTTTTTT.